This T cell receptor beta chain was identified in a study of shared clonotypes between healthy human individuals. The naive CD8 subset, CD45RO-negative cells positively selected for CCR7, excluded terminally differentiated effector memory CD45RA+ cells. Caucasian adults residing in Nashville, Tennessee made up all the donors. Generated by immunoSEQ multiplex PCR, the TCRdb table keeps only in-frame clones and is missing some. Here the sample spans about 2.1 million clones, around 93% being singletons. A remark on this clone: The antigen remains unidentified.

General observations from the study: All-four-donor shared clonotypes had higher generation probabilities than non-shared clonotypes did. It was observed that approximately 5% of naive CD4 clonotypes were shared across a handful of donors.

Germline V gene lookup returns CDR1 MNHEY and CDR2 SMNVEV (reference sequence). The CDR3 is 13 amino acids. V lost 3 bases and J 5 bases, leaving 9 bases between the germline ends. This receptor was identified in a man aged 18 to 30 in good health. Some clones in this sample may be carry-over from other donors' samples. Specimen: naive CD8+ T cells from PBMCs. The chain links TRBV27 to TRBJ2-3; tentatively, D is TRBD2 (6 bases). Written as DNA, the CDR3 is TGTGCCAGCAGTTTGGGGAGGCTAGATACGCAGTATTTT. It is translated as CASSLGRLDTQYF.